The subject of this entry is one T cell receptor beta chain. Its specificity is not known. The entry originates in a study of a mutant IDH1 vaccine in newly diagnosed glioma. Study-level information: Patients were pretreated with radiotherapy, temozolomide, or both, mostly both.

Trimming took off 3 bases at V and 7 bases at J, with 13 bases between the two ends. In germline, CDR1 is SGHAT, CDR2 FQDESV (reference sequence). The CDR3 loop spans 14 amino acids. Noted time point: week 11, during vaccination. What each vaccine dose contained was 300 ug of mutant IDH1 20-mer peptide, accompanied by topical imiquimod. Points from the study as a whole: Alterations occurring in top peripheral T cell clonotypes seemed unrelated to pseudoprogression.

Only in-frame clones appear in the TCRdb table, and some are missing; sequencing was by immunoSEQ multiplex PCR. The profile covers roughly 110,000 clones, with almost 90% appearing a single time and roughly 0.57% taken by the ten largest. This sequence joins TRBV11-1 and TRBJ2-1; tentative D call: TRBD2 (5 bases). The TCR comes from a woman in her fifties or sixties with glioma. This specimen consisted of PBMCs, obtained from a glioma patient whose treatment included an IDH1 peptide vaccine. CDR3 loop: CASSFPGFVNEQFF. The CDR3 bases are TGTGCCAGCAGCTTCCCGGGATTCGTGAATGAGCAGTTCTTC.